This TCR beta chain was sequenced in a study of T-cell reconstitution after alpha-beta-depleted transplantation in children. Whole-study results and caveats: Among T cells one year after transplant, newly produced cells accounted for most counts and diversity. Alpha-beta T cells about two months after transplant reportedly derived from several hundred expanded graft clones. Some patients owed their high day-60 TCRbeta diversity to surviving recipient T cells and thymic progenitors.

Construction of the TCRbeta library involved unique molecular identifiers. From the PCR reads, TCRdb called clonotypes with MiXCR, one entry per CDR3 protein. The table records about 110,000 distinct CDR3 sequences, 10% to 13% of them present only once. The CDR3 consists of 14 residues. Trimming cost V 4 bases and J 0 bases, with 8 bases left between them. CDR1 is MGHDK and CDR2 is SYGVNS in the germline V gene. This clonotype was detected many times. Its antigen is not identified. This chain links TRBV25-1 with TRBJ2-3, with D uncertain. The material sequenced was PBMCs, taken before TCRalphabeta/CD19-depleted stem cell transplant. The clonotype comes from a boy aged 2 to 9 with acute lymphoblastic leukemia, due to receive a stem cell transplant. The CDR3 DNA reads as TGTGCCAGCAGTGCCCCCACCAGCACAGATACGCAGTATTTT. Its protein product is CASSAPTSTDTQYF.